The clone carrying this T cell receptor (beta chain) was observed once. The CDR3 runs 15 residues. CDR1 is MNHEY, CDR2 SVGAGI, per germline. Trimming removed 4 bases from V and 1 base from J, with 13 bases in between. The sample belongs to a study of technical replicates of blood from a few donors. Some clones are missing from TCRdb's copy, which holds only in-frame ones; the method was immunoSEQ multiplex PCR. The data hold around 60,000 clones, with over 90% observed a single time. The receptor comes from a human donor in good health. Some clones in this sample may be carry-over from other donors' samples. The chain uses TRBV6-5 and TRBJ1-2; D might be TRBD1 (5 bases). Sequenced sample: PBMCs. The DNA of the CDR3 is TGTGCCAGCAGTTCATTGGGGGGGGTTAACTATGGCTACACCTTC. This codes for CASSSLGGVNYGYTF.